The entry below describes one T cell receptor (beta chain). Germline trimming cut 4 bases from V and 12 bases from J; bases unmatched to any gene: 8. CDR1 is LGHDT, CDR2 YNNKEL, per germline (reference sequence). The CDR3 is 15 residues long. The data were obtained in a study of blood T cell repertoires in COVID-19. For the study at large: The study drew acute and convalescent COVID-19 samples from the United States, Italy and Spain. The cDNA or gDNA used as material had been derived from T cells, B-cell-depleted T cells, or PBMCs.

Per the original methods: Amplified reference gene primers provided the basis for estimating nucleated cell counts. The table came from immunoSEQ multiplex PCR; TCRdb's copy has only in-frame clones and leaves some out. V, J and clone size reflect that table, while D and trimming were determined from the DNA. The table lists more than 60,000 clones, roughly 87% of them singletons, with about 13% in the top ten. The TCR sequence derives from a woman at least 80 years old with acute or convalescent COVID-19. The sequencing sample was made of peripheral blood. V gene TRBV3-1 (or the pseudogene TRBV3-2) combines with J gene TRBJ2-1; 14 nucleotides line up with TRBD2. CDR3 amino acids: CASSRGLAGAGGQFF. DNA for the CDR3: TGTGCCAGCAGCCGGGGACTAGCGGGAGCGGGAGGGCAGTTCTTC.